Shown below are 25 T cell receptor beta chains from a single sample sequenced in a study of OX40 agonist ivuxolimab in advanced cancers. Libraries were built with the immunoSEQ multiplex PCR assay. In its TCRdb copy, this immuneACCESS table keeps in-frame sequences only and misses some clones. Where compared with another copy, unresolved V genes explain less than half of these, and the others have no known cause. Present in this sample are tens of thousands of clones, 80% to 90% of which were seen just once. The ten largest account for about 15% of the sample. The input for sequencing was CD4+ or CD8+ T cells sorted from blood, taken in a trial of the OX40 agonist ivuxolimab. These receptors all stem from an adult with an advanced solid tumor such as melanoma, head and neck, liver or kidney cancer.

The rearrangement links TRBV19 to TRBJ1-5; D not resolved. From germline, CDR1 is LNHDA and CDR2 SQIVND (reference sequence). The CDR3 runs to 14 residues. V lost 3 bases and J lost 0, with 6 bases in between. The CDR3 loop reads CASSIVDSNQPQHF. The CDR3 DNA reads as TGTGCCAGTAGTATCGTAGATAGCAATCAGCCCCAGCATTTT.

CDR3 nucleotide sequence: TGTGCCAGCAGCTTAGCGGGAGACGGATACGAGCAGTACTTC. This codes for CASSLAGDGYEQYF. The chain is built from TRBV7-9 and TRBJ2-7; TRBD2 might be the D (5 bases). Germline V CDR1 and CDR2: SEHNR, FQNEAQ (reference sequence). V was shortened by 0 bases and J by 4 bases, with 10 bases between the two germline ends. This CDR3 region has 14 residues.

V is TRBV2 and J is TRBJ2-5, with 7 bases fitting TRBD2. The CDR3 has 13 residues. Germline CDR1 SNHLY, CDR2 FYNNEI. The DNA for the CDR3 is TGTGTCCCTAACAAAACTAGCGAAGAGACCCAGTACTTC. Translation: CVPNKTSEETQYF.

The rearrangement uses TRBV13 and TRBJ2-3, with 11 bases identical to TRBD2. The length of the CDR3 is 17 residues. V gave up 6 bases and J gave up 0 bases; unmatched junction bases: 8. In germline, CDR1 is PRHDT, CDR2 FYEKMQ (reference sequence). CDR3 residues: CASSSVAGGPSTDTQYF. CDR3 nucleotides: TGTGCCAGCAGTTCAGTAGCGGGAGGGCCGAGCACAGATACGCAGTATTTT.

The chain joins TRBV4-1 to TRBJ1-1; perhaps TRBD1 as D (6 bases). The V and J ends lost 3 bases and 4 bases respectively, with 15 bases between them. The CDR3 runs 15 residues. The germline V gene encodes CDR1 MGHRA and CDR2 YSYEKL. CDR3 sequence reads: CASSHGTGGGTEAFF. CDR3 coding DNA: TGCGCCAGCAGCCACGGAACCGGAGGGGGCACTGAAGCTTTCTTT.

The chain couples TRBV9 to TRBJ2-5, with D possibly being TRBD1 or TRBD2 (6 bases each). The CDR3 is 14 residues long. V lost 4 bases and J lost 4, with 14 bases in between. Per the germline V gene, CDR1 is SGDLS and CDR2 is YYNGEE. This chain's CDR3 is CASSPVGGLETQYF. DNA of the CDR3: TGTGCCAGCAGCCCCGTCGGGGGCTTAGAGACCCAGTACTTC.

The V and J genes are TRBV7-2 and TRBJ2-7; no definite D call. CDR1 and CDR2 (germline): SGHTA, FQGNSA. This CDR3 comprises 12 residues. Trimming pared 5 bases from V and 6 bases from J, leaving 11 bases between. For the CDR3, the DNA is TGTGCCAGCAGCCCTGGCTCTGGCGAGCAGTACTTC. This codes for CASSPGSGEQYF.

The rearrangement uses TRBV5-6 and TRBJ1-2; TRBD1 is a possible D gene (5 bases). CDR3 size: 14 residues. Germline CDR1 reads SGHDT; CDR2 reads YYEEEE. Trimming removed 0 bases at V and 8 bases at J, with 14 bases between. CDR3 sequence reads: CASSLGTPREGYTF. Here the CDR3 DNA reads TGTGCCAGCAGCTTGGGGACCCCCAGGGAAGGCTACACCTTC. The complete variable domain, with remaining parts taken from reference TRBV5-6 and TRBJ1-2, reads DAGVTQSPTHLIKTRGQQVTLRCSPKSGHDTVSWYQQALGQGPQFIFQYYEEEERQRGNFPDRFSGHQFPNYSSELNVNALLLGDSALYLCASSLGTPREGYTFGSGTRLTVV.

This chain links TRBV19 with TRBJ2-3, with 9 bases matching TRBD2. CDR1 and CDR2 from the germline V gene are LNHDA and SQIVND (reference sequence). This CDR3 region has 15 residues. After removal of 10 bases from V and 4 bases from J, the junction contained 12 bases not matched to a gene. The CDR3 coding sequence is TGTGCCATAAGCCCTGGCGGGGGGGGGCCAGATACGCAGTATTTT. This sequence encodes CAISPGGGGPDTQYF.

V and J are TRBV13 and TRBJ2-5; D may be TRBD1 (5 bases). The CDR3 runs to 13 residues. Germline CDR1 and CDR2: PRHDT and FYEKMQ (reference sequence). Trimming removed 6 bases from V and 1 base from J, with 9 bases in between. The CDR3 loop is CASSFDSQETQYF. CDR3 DNA sequence: TGTGCCAGCAGTTTCGACAGCCAAGAGACCCAGTACTTC.

The rearrangement joins TRBV5-1 to TRBJ2-3; TRBD1 matches at 10 bases. Germline V gives CDR1 SGHRS, CDR2 YFSETQ. V lost 4 bases and J lost 2; bases outside the gene matches: 4. The CDR3 is 15 amino acids. The CDR3 loop reads CASSPGQGLTDTQYF. In DNA, the CDR3 is TGCGCCAGCAGCCCGGGACAGGGGCTCACAGATACGCAGTATTTT.

This chain connects TRBV4-2 to TRBJ2-7; D uncertain. Germline V CDR1 and CDR2: LGHNA, YNFKEQ. The V end was cut by 0 bases, the J end by 0 bases, with 9 bases between. The CDR3 length is 15 residues. The CDR3, as DNA: TGTGCCAGCAGCCAAGAGCCCTACATCTCCTACGAGCAGTACTTC. The encoded protein is CASSQEPYISYEQYF.

V usage is TRBV1 and J usage is TRBJ2-3; the D call TRBD2 from the table was never checked on the DNA. TRBV1 is a pseudogene. The CDR3 is 16 amino acids. CDR3 loop: CTSSQPSGRATDTQYF. The CDR3 nucleotides read TGCACCAGCAGCCAACCTAGCGGGAGGGCCACAGATACGCAGTATTTT.

This clone was counted a few times. The chain employs TRBV2 and TRBJ2-7; D is possibly TRBD1 (6 bases). Germline loops: CDR1 SNHLY, CDR2 FYNNEI. The CDR3 loop spans 16 amino acids. The V gene lost 5 bases and the J gene lost 0 bases, with 17 bases spanning the gap. The CDR3 spells CASSSVGHPYSYEQYF. The CDR3 DNA reads TGTGCCAGCAGTTCCGTGGGACACCCTTACTCCTACGAGCAGTACTTC. The full variable domain, rest sourced from reference TRBV2 and TRBJ2-7, is EPEVTQTPSHQVTQMGQEVILRCVPISNHLYFYWYRQILGQKVEFLVSFYNNEISEKSEIFDDQFSVERPDGSNFTLKIRSTKLEDSAMYFCASSSVGHPYSYEQYFGPGTRLTVT.

The CDR3 here is CASTNTGELFF. CDR3 DNA: TGTGCCAGCACAAACACCGGGGAGCTGTTTTTT. The J gene is TRBJ2-2, the V gene TRBV7-6; D call uncertain. V gave up 7 bases and J gave up 2 bases, with 2 bases separating them. The germline V gene has CDR1 SGHVS and CDR2 FNYEAQ. This CDR3 has 11 amino acids.

This clone was counted once. In the same sample, other DNA sequences code for this CDR3. The DNA for the CDR3 is TGTGCCAGCAGTTACGGGACTGGCCCCTACGAGCAGTACTTC. As protein: CASSYGTGPYEQYF. This sequence joins TRBV6-5 and TRBJ2-7; TRBD2 is a possible D gene (6 bases). Trimming pared 2 bases from V and 2 bases from J, leaving 10 bases between. Germline V gene lookup returns CDR1 MNHEY and CDR2 SVGAGI. The CDR3 runs to 14 residues.

The gene calls are TRBV4-2 and TRBJ1-2; 12 nucleotides agree with TRBD1. The germline CDR1 and CDR2 sequences are LGHNA and YNFKEQ. After removal of 0 bases from V and 3 bases from J, the junction contained 11 bases not matched to a gene. The CDR3 length is 19 residues. This CDR3 is CASSQDIWGQGAWDYGYTF. In DNA, the CDR3 is TGTGCCAGCAGCCAAGATATTTGGGGACAGGGGGCCTGGGACTATGGCTACACCTTC.

The CDR3, as DNA: TGTGCCAGCAGCCTACCGGGGGACAGCTCCTACGAGCAGTACTTC. Protein sequence: CASSLPGDSSYEQYF. The chain carries TRBV13 and TRBJ2-7; tentative D call: TRBD1 (7 bases). Between the trimmed V and J ends, which lost 5 bases and 0 bases, there was a span of 14 bases. Germline V gene sequence: CDR1 PRHDT, CDR2 FYEKMQ (reference sequence). The CDR3 loop spans 15 amino acids.

The chain links TRBV6-4 to TRBJ2-1; no firm D call. CDR3 length: 14 amino acids. Germline CDR1 reads MRHNA; CDR2 reads SNTAGT. Trimming took off 5 bases at V and 5 bases at J, with 13 bases between the two ends. The CDR3 protein is CASSSGSDDNEQFF. CDR3 in DNA: TGTGCCAGCAGTTCCGGCAGCGATGACAATGAGCAGTTCTTC.

V is TRBV10-3 and J is TRBJ1-2; D may be TRBD1 (5 bases). The germline CDR1 and CDR2 sequences are ENHRY and SYGVKD. The CDR3 is 13 amino acids. Between the trimmed V and J ends, which lost 0 bases and 4 bases, there was a span of 6 bases. Written as DNA, the CDR3 is TGTGCCATCAGTGAGTCAGGGGTCTATGGCTACACCTTC. As protein: CAISESGVYGYTF.

This clone showed up just once. This rearrangement joins TRBV9 to TRBJ1-3; 8 nucleotides align to TRBD1. The CDR3 has 20 amino acids. The germline gives CDR1 SGDLS, CDR2 YYNGEE. V shed 0 bases, J shed 0 bases, and the junction held 14 bases outside the gene matches. In DNA form, the CDR3 reads TGTGCCAGCAGCGTAGCTGGGGCAGGGGGCCGCGCTCCCTCTGGAAACACCATATATTTT. As protein: CASSVAGAGGRAPSGNTIYF.

The genes are TRBV30 and TRBJ1-2; D not resolved. The V end lost 3 bases, the J end lost 4 bases, and 15 bases lay between the germline ends. The CDR3 is 14 residues long. Germline CDR1 reads GTSNPN; CDR2 reads SVGIG (reference sequence). As DNA, the CDR3 is TGTGCCTGGAGGCCGGACGAAGCCCTCTATGGCTACACCTTC. Translation: CAWRPDEALYGYTF.

This sequence joins TRBV21-1 and TRBJ1-1; the table calls TRBD1, which could not be checked here. TRBV21-1 is assigned pseudogene status. The CDR3 loop spans 16 amino acids. This CDR3 is CASSLRDTGRVTEAFF. In DNA form, the CDR3 reads TGTGCCAGCAGCCTCCGGGACACTGGGCGGGTCACTGAAGCTTTCTTT.

This clone was counted a few times. The rearrangement joins TRBV19 to TRBJ1-1; a possible D gene is TRBD1 (6 bases). The CDR3 totals 16 residues. The germline V and J ends were trimmed by 5 bases and 3 bases, with 19 bases remaining between them. Per the germline V gene, CDR1 is LNHDA and CDR2 is SQIVND (reference sequence). The CDR3 sequence: CASSPETGHRDTEAFF. The CDR3 DNA follows: TGTGCCAGTAGTCCGGAGACGGGACACCGGGACACTGAAGCTTTCTTT.

The chain employs TRBV5-6 and TRBJ1-1; D not resolved. Deletions cut 0 bases from V and 6 bases from J, with 15 bases between. The V gene's germline CDR1 is SGHDT and CDR2 YYEEEE. This CDR3 spans 15 amino acids. Here the CDR3 DNA reads TGTGCCAGCAGCTTGGCCGAACACCCGCCGGCTGAAGCTTTCTTT. It translates to CASSLAEHPPAEAFF.